The 30 T cell receptor beta chains below come from one sample, sequenced in a study of cytomegalovirus exposure and HLA in healthy donors. Produced via immunoSEQ multiplex PCR; TCRdb's table is partial and in-frame only. The sample lists approximately 300,000 clones; around 90% were seen once. Sequencing used PBMCs. The receptors here all came from a woman between 25 and 40 years old in good health and CMV-seropositive.

This clone was seen more than once but under ten times. The chain carries TRBV7-8 and TRBJ1-2, with 7 nucleotides matching TRBD1. The V and J ends lost 1 base and 7 bases, in that order; junction bases with no gene match: 9. Germline V gene lookup returns CDR1 SGHVS and CDR2 FQNEAQ. This CDR3 is built from 15 residues. The CDR3 sequence: CASSLDGTVRFGYTF. The CDR3 region has the DNA TGTGCCAGCAGCTTAGATGGGACAGTAAGGTTTGGCTACACCTTC.

The genes are TRBV4-3 and TRBJ2-5; D might be TRBD2 (7 bases). The CDR3 runs 14 residues. Trimming removed 6 bases at V and 1 base at J, with 12 bases between. Germline CDR1 LGHNA, CDR2 YSLEER. For the CDR3, the DNA is TGCGCCAGCAGTCGGGGGGCCAGCCAAGAGACCCAGTACTTC. The encoded protein is CASSRGASQETQYF.

The chain couples TRBV13 to TRBJ1-2; D unclear. With 4 bases removed from V and 7 bases from J, the gap between germline ends came to 10 bases. The CDR3 sequence is 12 residues long. The germline CDR1 and CDR2 sequences are PRHDT and FYEKMQ (reference sequence). In DNA, the CDR3 is TGTGCCAGCAGCTCAGAACAGCGTGGCTACACCTTC. Amino acid sequence: CASSSEQRGYTF. The full variable domain, rest sourced from reference TRBV13 and TRBJ1-2, is AAGVIQSPRHLIKEKRETATLKCYPIPRHDTVYWYQQGPGQDPQFLISFYEKMQSDKGSIPDRFSAQQFSDYHSELNMSSLELGDSALYFCASSSEQRGYTFGSGTRLTVV.

This chain uses TRBV6-5 with TRBJ2-7; 9 bases are shared with TRBD1. Germline CDR1 and CDR2: MNHEY and SVGAGI. This CDR3 is 13 amino acids long. J was trimmed by 6 bases and V by 4 bases; bases with no gene match: 4. CDR3 nucleotides: TGTGCCAGCAGTTCACGACAGGGGGTCGAGCAGTACTTC. It yields the protein CASSSRQGVEQYF.

The V and J genes are TRBV6-5 and TRBJ1-2, with TRBD1 identical over 9 bases. J was trimmed by 8 bases and V by 6 bases; bases with no gene match: 7. CDR1 MNHEY and CDR2 SVGAGI come from the germline V gene. The CDR3 is made up of 13 amino acids. The CDR3 nucleotides are TGTGCCAGCAGACAGGGGGCCGAATGGGGCTACACCTTC. Its protein is CASRQGAEWGYTF.

The gene calls are TRBV27 and TRBJ2-7, with D unclear. The germline CDR1 and CDR2 sequences are MNHEY and SMNVEV (reference sequence). The CDR3 extends over 14 amino acids. V shed 5 bases and J shed 4 bases, with 15 bases lying between them. The CDR3 spells CASSPAGTWYEQYF. The CDR3 DNA sequence: TGTGCCAGCAGTCCGGCTGGTACTTGGTACGAGCAGTACTTC.

The J gene is TRBJ2-2, the V gene TRBV2, with 8 nucleotides matching TRBD1. Looked up from germline, CDR1 is SNHLY and CDR2 is FYNNEI. The CDR3 totals 15 residues. V lost 7 bases, J lost 0 bases, and 4 bases stayed unmatched. Here the CDR3 DNA reads TGTGCCAGCACAGGGGGCCCGACGAACACCGGGGAGCTGTTTTTT. This codes for CASTGGPTNTGELFF.

The J gene is TRBJ2-1, the V gene TRBV7-6; 7 nucleotides align to TRBD2. Trimming removed 3 bases from V and 5 bases from J; junction bases left unmatched: 7. This CDR3 has 15 residues. Looked up from germline, CDR1 is SGHVS and CDR2 is FNYEAQ. The chain's CDR3 is CASSFGLAVNNEQFF. DNA for the CDR3: TGTGCCAGCAGCTTCGGGCTAGCGGTCAACAATGAGCAGTTCTTC.

The CDR3 coding sequence is TGTGCAACCCTGACCACAGATACGCAGTATTTT. Protein product: CATLTTDTQYF. This chain connects TRBV6-5 to TRBJ2-3; no clear D. Per the germline V gene, CDR1 is MNHEY and CDR2 is SVGAGI. The CDR3 runs to 11 residues.

This chain joins TRBV2 and TRBJ2-1; D call uncertain. The V gene lost 2 bases and the J gene lost 6 bases, with 11 bases spanning the gap. The length of the CDR3 is 14 residues. CDR1 is SNHLY, CDR2 FYNNEI, per germline. The CDR3 reads CASSESSYANEQFF. The CDR3 nucleotides are TGTGCCAGCAGTGAAAGCAGCTACGCCAATGAGCAGTTCTTC. The variable domain in full, with the rest retrieved from reference TRBV2 and TRBJ2-1, is EPEVTQTPSHQVTQMGQEVILRCVPISNHLYFYWYRQILGQKVEFLVSFYNNEISEKSEIFDDQFSVERPDGSNFTLKIRSTKLEDSAMYFCASSESSYANEQFFGPGTRLTVL.

This clone has only a few counts. This rearrangement joins TRBV5-5 to TRBJ2-2; D uncertain. Germline-derived CDR1 and CDR2 are SGHKS and YYEKEE (reference sequence). V was clipped by 0 bases and J by 4 bases, with 4 bases between them. CDR3 length: 13 residues. This CDR3 is CASSLAATGELFF. The CDR3 DNA is TGTGCCAGCAGCTTGGCAGCCACCGGGGAGCTGTTTTTT. Full variable domain (outside the CDR3, taken from reference TRBV5-5 and TRBJ2-2): DAGVTQSPTHLIKTRGQQVTLRCSPISGHKSVSWYQQVLGQGPQFIFQYYEKEERGRGNFPDRFSARQFPNYSSELNVNALLLGDSALYLCASSLAATGELFFGEGSRLTVL.

V usage is TRBV5-1 and J usage is TRBJ1-4, with D maybe TRBD1 (6 bases). This CDR3 region has 12 residues. V shed 4 bases and J shed 8 bases, with 9 bases lying between them. CDR1 is SGHRS and CDR2 is YFSETQ in the germline V gene. In nucleotides, the CDR3 is TGCGCCAGCAGCCCCGGGGGCGAAAAACTGTTTTTT. Amino acid sequence: CASSPGGEKLFF.

There are a few counts of this clone. The genes are TRBV19 and TRBJ1-2; D not certain. Germline lookup yields CDR1 LNHDA and CDR2 SQIVND (reference sequence). Trimming took off 5 bases at V and 0 bases at J, with 4 bases between the two ends. This CDR3 is built from 12 residues. CDR3 coding DNA: TGTGCCAGTAGTTGGGCTAACTATGGCTACACCTTC. Protein sequence: CASSWANYGYTF.

V gene TRBV4-2 combines with J gene TRBJ2-1; no clear D gene. V was shortened by 0 bases and J by 0 bases, with 12 bases between the two germline ends. The CDR3 has 17 residues. Germline loops: CDR1 LGHNA, CDR2 YNFKEQ. CDR3 in amino acids: CASSQELGLVSYNEQFF. As DNA, the CDR3 is TGTGCCAGCAGCCAAGAGCTTGGGCTAGTCTCCTACAATGAGCAGTTCTTC.

The rearrangement joins TRBV4-3 to TRBJ2-7, with TRBD1 matching over 7 bases. Germline V gene data show CDR1 as LGHNA and CDR2 as YSLEER. The CDR3 is 14 residues long. The trim removed 4 bases at V and 0 bases at J, leaving 3 bases unmatched. CDR3 amino acids: CASSRTGSSYEQYF. CDR3 nucleotides: TGCGCCAGCAGCCGGACAGGTAGCTCCTACGAGCAGTACTTC.

This clone was seen more than once but under ten times. This chain joins TRBV15 and TRBJ1-5; possibly TRBD1 for D (5 bases). Germline CDR1 reads LNHNV; CDR2 reads YYDKDF (reference sequence). The CDR3 runs 15 residues. Trimming stripped 1 base from V and 0 bases from J, with 7 bases between. The DNA for the CDR3 is TGTGCCACCAGCAGAGGACAGAATAGCAATCAGCCCCAGCATTTT. This translates into CATSRGQNSNQPQHF.

J is TRBJ1-1 and V is TRBV28; D unclear. The ends were cut back, 9 bases at V and 0 bases at J, with 5 bases in the middle. The length of the CDR3 is 11 residues. Germline values: CDR1 MDHEN, CDR2 SYDVKM. CDR3 bases: TGTGCCAGGTTATTGAACACTGAAGCTTTCTTT. Encoded protein: CARLLNTEAFF.

The chain has TRBV27 and TRBJ2-3; D may be TRBD2 (5 bases). V lost 5 bases and J lost 8, with 14 bases in between. The CDR3 is 13 residues long. Germline V gene sequence: CDR1 MNHEY, CDR2 SMNVEV (reference sequence). In DNA form, the CDR3 reads TGTGCCAGCAGTATGACCGGCGAGGGTACGCAGTATTTT. This translates into CASSMTGEGTQYF.

The chain links TRBV7-9 to TRBJ1-6, with D unresolved. The germline CDR1 and CDR2 sequences are SEHNR and FQNEAQ (reference sequence). V lost 5 bases and J 7 bases, leaving 9 bases between the germline ends. This CDR3 has 13 residues. CDR3 protein: CASSPSGNSPLHF. The CDR3 nucleotides are TGTGCCAGCAGCCCCTCGGGCAATTCACCCCTCCACTTT.

The rearrangement links TRBV18 to TRBJ2-5; 12 bases match TRBD2. The CDR3 contains 15 residues. From germline, CDR1 is KGHSH and CDR2 LQKENI. After removal of 3 bases from V and 4 bases from J, the junction contained 3 bases not matched to a gene. The CDR3 sequence is CASSPPGLAGETQYF. The DNA of the CDR3 is TGTGCCAGCTCACCCCCGGGACTAGCGGGAGAGACCCAGTACTTC. Full variable domain (rest looked up from reference TRBV18 and TRBJ2-5): NAGVMQNPRHLVRRRGQEARLRCSPMKGHSHVYWYRQLPEEGLKFMVYLQKENIIDESGMPKERFSAEFPKEGPSILRIQQVVRGDSAAYFCASSPPGLAGETQYFGPGTRLLVL.

The genes are TRBV9 and TRBJ1-3; D might be TRBD1 (5 bases). Trimming stripped 0 bases from V and 7 bases from J, with 17 bases between. This CDR3 contains 16 residues. Per germline, CDR1 SGDLS and CDR2 YYNGEE. Here the CDR3 DNA reads TGTGCCAGCAGCGTAGAGGTTCGCGGGACGGGGAACACCATATATTTT. It specifies CASSVEVRGTGNTIYF.

This rearrangement joins TRBV7-6 to TRBJ1-2; possibly TRBD1 for D (6 bases). The ends were cut back, 5 bases at V and 3 bases at J, with 13 bases in the middle. Germline V gene data show CDR1 as SGHVS and CDR2 as FNYEAQ. CDR3 length equals 14 residues. In DNA form, the CDR3 reads TGTGCCAGCAGCCCAAGGCCAGGGGACTATGGCTACACCTTC. Translation gives CASSPRPGDYGYTF. Full variable domain (rest looked up from reference TRBV7-6 and TRBJ1-2): GAGVSQSPRYKVTKRGQDVALRCDPISGHVSLYWYRQALGQGPEFLTYFNYEAQQDKSGLPNDRFSAERPEGSISTLTIQRTEQRDSAMYRCASSPRPGDYGYTFGSGTRLTVV.

The chain links TRBV28 to TRBJ1-2; D is ambiguous. The CDR3 loop spans 13 amino acids. Germline loops: CDR1 MDHEN, CDR2 SYDVKM. The V end was cut by 3 bases, the J end by 3 bases, with 8 bases between. Written as DNA, the CDR3 is TGTGCCAGCAGTTTTAAACGGTACTATGGCTACACCTTC. Translating gives CASSFKRYYGYTF.

This sequence joins TRBV2 and TRBJ2-3, with 8 bases fitting TRBD2. Germline trimming cut 5 bases from V and 1 base from J; bases unmatched to any gene: 2. The CDR3 loop spans 14 amino acids. Germline CDR1 and CDR2: SNHLY and FYNNEI. The CDR3, as DNA: TGTGCCAGCAGTCGAGCGGGGGGCACAGATACGCAGTATTTT. Translated, it gives CASSRAGGTDTQYF. The variable domain in full, completed from reference TRBV2 and TRBJ2-3, reads EPEVTQTPSHQVTQMGQEVILRCVPISNHLYFYWYRQILGQKVEFLVSFYNNEISEKSEIFDDQFSVERPDGSNFTLKIRSTKLEDSAMYFCASSRAGGTDTQYFGPGTRLTVL.

The chain employs TRBV5-1 and TRBJ2-5, with D possibly TRBD1 on 5 matching bases. V was shortened by 4 bases and J by 5 bases, with 12 bases between the two germline ends. Per germline, CDR1 SGHRS and CDR2 YFSETQ. The CDR3 has 13 residues. Here the CDR3 DNA reads TGCGCCAGCAGCAGGGGTAGTTCGGAGACCCAGTACTTC. It is translated as CASSRGSSETQYF. Complete variable domain (other parts from reference TRBV5-1 and TRBJ2-5): KAGVTQTPRYLIKTRGQQVTLSCSPISGHRSVSWYQQTPGQGLQFLFEYFSETQRNKGNFPGRFSGRQFSNSRSEMNVSTLELGDSALYLCASSRGSSETQYFGPGTRLLVL.

V usage is TRBV10-3 and J usage is TRBJ1-2, with TRBD1 matching over 7 bases. J gave up 3 bases and V 7 bases, and 5 bases lay outside the gene matches. The germline CDR1 and CDR2 sequences are ENHRY and SYGVKD. This CDR3 region has 13 residues. CDR3 loop: CAINRGGDYGYTF. Written as DNA, the CDR3 is TGTGCCATCAACAGGGGTGGAGACTATGGCTACACCTTC.

J is TRBJ2-7 and V is TRBV5-6, with D perhaps TRBD1 (6 bases). Germline V gene sequence: CDR1 SGHDT, CDR2 YYEEEE. The CDR3 contains 14 residues. Trimming stripped 6 bases from V and 2 bases from J, with 15 bases between. CDR3 coding DNA: TGTGCCAGCACTCAAACAGGGTACGCCTACGAGCAGTACTTC. It encodes CASTQTGYAYEQYF.

This sequence joins TRBV7-2 and TRBJ2-7, with 8 bases identical to TRBD2. Germline-derived CDR1 and CDR2 are SGHTA and FQGNSA. The V segment lost 5 bases and the J segment 0 bases; nucleotides outside the gene matches: 3. The CDR3 has 14 amino acids. The CDR3 DNA follows: TGTGCCAGCAGCATCACTAGCGGCTCCTACGAGCAGTACTTC. This gives the protein CASSITSGSYEQYF. The complete variable domain, with remaining parts taken from reference TRBV7-2 and TRBJ2-7, reads GAGVSQSPSNKVTEKGKDVELRCDPISGHTALYWYRQSLGQGLEFLIYFQGNSAPDKSGLPSDRFSAERTGGSVSTLTIQRTQQEDSAVYLCASSITSGSYEQYFGPGTRLTVT.

The rearrangement uses TRBV4-3 and TRBJ1-1; D remains unclear. V was shortened by 2 bases and J by 1 base, with 8 bases between the two germline ends. CDR3 length equals 14 residues. The germline CDR1 and CDR2 sequences are LGHNA and YSLEER. The CDR3 loop is CASSQILANTEAFF. The CDR3 nucleotides read TGCGCCAGCAGCCAAATTCTGGCGAACACTGAAGCTTTCTTT.

This chain connects TRBV10-1 to TRBJ2-7, with 10 bases aligning to TRBD1. V shed 6 bases and J 3 bases; nucleotides not matched to a gene: 8. Per the germline V gene, CDR1 is WNHNN and CDR2 is SYGVQD (reference sequence). CDR3 length: 15 residues. The CDR3 is CASRRRDRGFYEQYF. CDR3 nucleotides: TGCGCCAGCAGACGCCGGGACAGGGGATTCTACGAGCAGTACTTC.